This T cell receptor (beta chain) was retrieved from a study of CD8 T cells in ankylosing spondylitis. TCRdb used MiXCR to reprocess the 5' RACE reads, holding one entry per CDR3 protein. The sample yields 300,000 to 350,000 distinct CDR3 sequences, less than 25% seen once. This clonotype was seen a handful of times. As yet, its antigen is unknown. Findings and limits, study-wide: Researchers reportedly found disease-linked clones significantly enriched in matched ankylosing spondylitis synovial fluid.

The TCR comes from a female donor with ankylosing spondylitis or in good health (not recorded which). The source material was blood, either unsorted or a sorted T cell fraction (not recorded which).

This CDR3 is CASSPLADDEQFF. Written as DNA, the CDR3 is TGTGCCAGCAGCCCCCTAGCGGACGATGAGCAGTTCTTC. The chain uses TRBV12-3 or TRBV12-4 and TRBJ2-1, with TRBD2 identical over 7 bases. V dropped 6 bases and J dropped 8; count of bases not matched to a gene: 7. This CDR3 contains 13 residues.